This T cell receptor (beta chain) comes out of a study of blood T cells in healthy people across ages. Findings and limits, study-wide: A strong correlation was seen between TCR beta diversity and naive T cell percentage. Changes seen in expanded clonotypes were possibly confounded by donor CMV status left unknown.

A second PCR, run for about 7 to 11 cycles, used a sample-barcoded 5' primer plus a J-beta primer mix. TCRdb ran MiXCR on the 5' RACE reads and lists one entry per CDR3 protein. The sample carries 1.5 million to 2 million distinct CDR3 sequences, more than 35% recorded once. Total RNA extraction produced at least 5 micrograms (per sample) for the study. The CDR3 has 15 amino acids. Trimming removed 7 bases at V and 7 bases at J, with 20 bases between. Germline CDR1 and CDR2: MNHNS and SASEGT. This clonotype was seen only a few times. The antigen remains undetermined. Sequenced input: blood. The clonotype comes from a human donor in good health. This chain links TRBV6-1 with TRBJ2-1; the D call may be TRBD1 or TRBD2 (5 bases each). CDR3 sequence reads: CASTLSRGRLNEQFF. The CDR3 DNA follows: TGTGCCAGCACCTTAAGCCGGGGCCGTCTTAATGAGCAGTTCTTC.